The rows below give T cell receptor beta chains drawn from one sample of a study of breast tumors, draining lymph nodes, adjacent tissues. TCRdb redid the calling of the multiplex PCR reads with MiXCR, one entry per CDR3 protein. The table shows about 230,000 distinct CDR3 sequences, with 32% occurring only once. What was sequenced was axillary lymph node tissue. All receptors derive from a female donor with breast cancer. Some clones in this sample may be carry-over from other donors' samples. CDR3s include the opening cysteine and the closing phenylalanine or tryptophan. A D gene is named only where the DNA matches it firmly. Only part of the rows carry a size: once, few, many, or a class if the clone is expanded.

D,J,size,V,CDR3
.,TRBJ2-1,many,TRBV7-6,CASSFLLDEQFF
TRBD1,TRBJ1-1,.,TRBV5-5,CASSFAGTAFTEAFF
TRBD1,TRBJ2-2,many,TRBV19,CASRQGYTGELFF
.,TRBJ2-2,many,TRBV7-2,CASSSPNTGELFF
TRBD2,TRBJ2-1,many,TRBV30,CAWRASGYNEQFF
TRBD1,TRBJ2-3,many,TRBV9,CASNNRGRTDTQYF
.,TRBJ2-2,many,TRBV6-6,CASSDQGLSFTGELFF
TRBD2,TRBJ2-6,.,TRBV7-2,CASSPGTSGANVLTF
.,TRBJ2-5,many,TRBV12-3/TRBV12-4,CASSSSQTQYF
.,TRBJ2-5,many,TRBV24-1,CATQSSSRLTETQYF
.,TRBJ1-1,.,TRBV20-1,CSARVEGSGTEAFF
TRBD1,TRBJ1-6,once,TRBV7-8,CASSLVAGGNSPLHF
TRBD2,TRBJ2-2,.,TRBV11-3,CASSSGLAAGSGEPFF